This T cell receptor beta chain was sequenced for a study of a mutant IDH1 vaccine in newly diagnosed glioma (dated by TCRdb to the early 2020s). For context, the study as a whole: Across visits V03 through V10, patients got a total of eight vaccinations, given in weeks 1, 3, 5, 7, 11, 15, 19 and 23. Six visits were used for peripheral blood collection: V03 (baseline), V05, V07, V10, V12 and V13. Longitudinal TCRB deep sequencing was done for 25 to 30 treated patients, wherever samples were available for exploratory analyses. Prior to enrollment, patients had been given standard therapy consisting of radiotherapy alone, temozolomide alone, or radiochemotherapy with temozolomide, with the combination given to most patients. Vaccination began 4-6 weeks after radiotherapy alone, or alongside temozolomide cycles in the chemotherapy-containing groups. Of the roughly 32 treated patients, approximately 60% were male and around 40% were female, and a mean age of roughly 37 years was recorded. Here is what the overall study found, with its caveats: No apparent relationship was observed between pseudoprogression and alterations in the top peripheral T cell clonotypes detected by TCRB sequencing. According to the authors, sample limitations meant that analyses of patient blood samples could not be reproduced. Immune responses induced by the vaccine were seen in over 80% of patients across multiple MHC alleles. Availability determined which PBMC samples were chosen for TCRB deep sequencing.

Library method: the immunoSEQ multiplex PCR assay. Rearranged TCR beta chain sequences were amplified using the hsTCRB Kit according to the manufacturer's protocol. An Illumina MiSeq was used to sequence the TCRB libraries. In the authors' own workflow: The kit vendor's proprietary platform handled demultiplexing, trimming and gene mapping. TCRdb stores this immuneACCESS table with in-frame sequences only. Part of the clones is absent; in the studies checked, under half of the shortfall reflects unresolved V genes, and no reason is known for the rest. The DNA gave D and trimming, while V, J and clone size come from that table. The sample table shows about 31,000 clones, and roughly 80% are seen once. Over 20% of the sample is in the top ten clones. Interpreted using the paper, the time point label stands for: week 11, during vaccination. Each vaccine dose was 300 ug of a 20-mer mutant IDH1 peptide in Montanide, given subcutaneously with topical imiquimod. Newly diagnosed WHO grade 3 or 4 IDH1-mutant astrocytomas showing loss of nuclear ATRX were present in the donors. The samples were drawn from NOA16, a multicentre, single-arm, open-label phase I trial in Germany that tested a mutant IDH1 peptide vaccine in humans for the first time. Genomic DNA for TCRB sequencing was isolated from EDTA blood with the DNeasy Blood and Tissue Kit.

Note on this clone: Its antigen is not yet known. No base qualities exist here, and no much larger clone lies one base off it.

The germline V gene (reference sequence) yields SGHNT for CDR1 and YYREEE for CDR2. The CDR3 runs 14 amino acids, cysteine and phenylalanine included. The read is trimmed to its CDR3 DNA, 42 bases read in frame from base 1. Trimming removed 5 bases from V and 7 bases from J; the gene matches leave 8 bases unexplained. The receptor comes from a man aged 25 to 40 with glioma. The rearranged chain carries TRBV5-4 and TRBJ2-7, with 11 bases in between that match TRBD2. The specimen was PBMCs, collected from a glioma patient whose treatment included an IDH1 peptide vaccine. The CDR3 amino acid sequence is: CASSLAGGPGEQYF. The nucleotide sequence reads as follows: TGTGCCAGCAGTTTAGCGGGAGGGCCGGGGGAGCAGTACTTC.